Presented here are 30 T cell receptor beta chains from one specimen sequenced in a study of response to subunit inactivated influenza vaccine. TCRdb ran MiXCR on the RT-PCR reads and lists one entry per CDR3 protein. The table includes about 700,000 distinct CDR3 sequences, 12% to 15% detected once. This material consisted of PBMCs from blood, taken around 15 days before vaccination. These receptors all stem from a man aged 45 to 65 who received an inactivated influenza vaccine.

The chain carries TRBV6-1 and TRBJ2-7, with 7 positions matching TRBD2. From germline, CDR1 is MNHNS and CDR2 SASEGT. The V segment lost 5 bases and the J segment 3 bases; nucleotides outside the gene matches: 13. The CDR3 length is 16 residues. CDR3 sequence (DNA): TGTGCCAGCAGTCAACATCTAGCGGAGGGAAGCTACGAGCAGTACTTC. Translation: CASSQHLAEGSYEQYF.

This clonotype has more than one count but fewer than ten. This chain connects TRBV4-1 to TRBJ2-2; D could derive from TRBD1 or TRBD2 (5 bases each). The CDR3 runs to 15 residues. Trimming shortened V by 2 bases and J by 1 base, and 8 bases separated the two germline ends. Germline V lookup: CDR1 MGHRA, CDR2 YSYEKL. CDR3 DNA: TGCGCCAGCAGCCAACAGAGGGGGAACACCGGGGAGCTGTTTTTT. Translated: CASSQQRGNTGELFF.

The chain links TRBV19 to TRBJ2-7; D tentatively reads TRBD1 or TRBD2 (5 bases each). Trimming removed 8 bases at V and 3 bases at J, with 11 bases between. The germline V gene has CDR1 LNHDA and CDR2 SQIVND (reference sequence). CDR3 length equals 12 residues. The CDR3 bases are TGTGCCAGTGCAAGGGACGGCTACGAGCAGTACTTC. It encodes CASARDGYEQYF.

CDR3 amino acids: CASSMGALNTEAFF. The CDR3 DNA is TGTGCCAGTAGTATGGGGGCTCTGAACACTGAAGCTTTCTTT. The chain carries TRBV19 and TRBJ1-1, with D possibly being TRBD1 (6 bases). Germline CDR1 reads LNHDA; CDR2 reads SQIVND (reference sequence). V lost 3 bases to trimming and J lost 0 bases, with 8 bases between them. The CDR3 sequence is 14 residues long.

The chain combines TRBV5-1 with TRBJ2-1; 11 bases align to TRBD2. Germline V gives CDR1 SGHRS, CDR2 YFSETQ. The CDR3 is made up of 15 amino acids. V was clipped by 3 bases and J by 9 bases; unmatched bases: 8. The CDR3 protein is CASSSGTSGRGEQFF. The CDR3, as DNA: TGCGCCAGCAGCTCCGGGACTAGCGGTCGCGGTGAGCAGTTCTTC.

V is TRBV18 and J is TRBJ2-2, with D possibly TRBD1 on 5 matching bases. CDR3 size: 15 residues. Germline V gene sequence: CDR1 KGHSH, CDR2 LQKENI. Trimming took off 3 bases at V and 4 bases at J, with 12 bases between the two ends. CDR3 sequence: CASSPAGMTTGELFF. The CDR3 bases are TGTGCCAGCTCACCGGCAGGGATGACCACCGGGGAGCTGTTTTTT. The whole variable domain, filled in from reference TRBV18 and TRBJ2-2, reads NAGVMQNPRHLVRRRGQEARLRCSPMKGHSHVYWYRQLPEEGLKFMVYLQKENIIDESGMPKERFSAEFPKEGPSILRIQQVVRGDSAAYFCASSPAGMTTGELFFGEGSRLTVL.

J is TRBJ2-7 and V is TRBV7-2, with TRBD2 matching 10 bases. Trimming cost V 5 bases and J 3 bases; bases outside gene matches: 4. Germline V gene data show CDR1 as SGHTA and CDR2 as FQGNSA. This CDR3 has 14 amino acids. The CDR3 coding sequence is TGTGCCAGCAGCGCGAGCGGGAGGGGCTACGAGCAGTACTTC. It is translated as CASSASGRGYEQYF.

The chain combines TRBV2 with TRBJ2-1; TRBD2 agrees at 11 bases. With 3 bases clipped from V and 10 bases from J, the junction kept 5 bases outside the gene matches. CDR1 is SNHLY, CDR2 FYNNEI, per germline. This CDR3 region has 14 residues. CDR3 sequence: CASSDRLAGNEQFF. DNA of the CDR3: TGTGCCAGCAGTGATCGACTAGCGGGAAACGAGCAGTTCTTC.

The chain uses TRBV4-3 and TRBJ2-7; D may be TRBD1 (6 bases). V lost 0 bases and J lost 2, with 23 bases in between. Germline values: CDR1 LGHNA, CDR2 YSLEER. The CDR3 has 19 residues. The CDR3 here is CASSQEVHRVVEGTYEQYF. CDR3 DNA: TGCGCCAGCAGCCAAGAGGTACACAGGGTGGTAGAGGGCACCTACGAGCAGTACTTC.

V is TRBV15 and J is TRBJ1-5; no firm D call. Germline values: CDR1 LNHNV, CDR2 YYDKDF (reference sequence). The CDR3 is made up of 14 amino acids. Trimming shortened V by 8 bases and J by 1 base, and 12 bases separated the two germline ends. CDR3 residues: CATYRPGSNQPQHF. The CDR3, as DNA: TGTGCCACCTATCGCCCGGGGAGCAATCAGCCCCAGCATTTT.

The chain has TRBV12-3 or TRBV12-4 and TRBJ2-7; D possibly corresponds to TRBD1 (6 bases). V shed 6 bases and J shed 12 bases, with 21 bases lying between them. The CDR3 contains 13 residues. In nucleotides, the CDR3 is TGTGCCAGCAGACGTATTGGGGGCTGGGAGTTGTACTTC. Its protein product is CASRRIGGWELYF.

This clonotype was observed a few times. The chain links TRBV5-1 to TRBJ2-3; TRBD2 might be the D (5 bases). CDR3 size: 13 residues. The germline gives CDR1 SGHRS, CDR2 YFSETQ. Trimming took 5 bases from V and 3 from J, leaving 10 bases between them. The CDR3 loop reads CASSTSFTDTQYF. CDR3 nucleotide sequence: TGCGCCAGCAGTACTAGTTTTACAGATACGCAGTATTTT. Based on the CDR3 plus reference TRBV5-1 and TRBJ2-3, the full variable domain is KAGVTQTPRYLIKTRGQQVTLSCSPISGHRSVSWYQQTPGQGLQFLFEYFSETQRNKGNFPGRFSGRQFSNSRSEMNVSTLELGDSALYLCASSTSFTDTQYFGPGTRLTVL.

This clonotype has ten or more counts. CDR3 bases: TGTGCCAGCAGCTGGTCGGAGGGGGAGACCCAGTACTTC. Amino acid sequence: CASSWSEGETQYF. This chain joins TRBV7-2 and TRBJ2-5; D might be TRBD2 (6 bases). CDR1 is SGHTA and CDR2 is FQGNSA in the germline V gene. The CDR3 totals 13 residues. Trimming took off 4 bases at V and 5 bases at J, with 11 bases between the two ends.

The sample holds a few counts of this clonotype. This rearrangement joins TRBV7-9 to TRBJ2-3; no clear D gene. Between the trimmed V and J ends, which lost 3 bases and 0 bases, there was a span of 10 bases. This CDR3 has 15 amino acids. Germline V lookup: CDR1 SEHNR, CDR2 FQNEAQ (reference sequence). The chain's CDR3 is CASSLVLDSTDTQYF. CDR3 DNA: TGTGCCAGCAGCTTGGTCCTGGACAGCACAGATACGCAGTATTTT.

V and J are TRBV7-2 and TRBJ2-4; D ambiguous. The CDR3 loop spans 15 amino acids. Germline values: CDR1 SGHTA, CDR2 FQGNSA. V was clipped by 4 bases and J by 3 bases, with 13 bases between them. CDR3 amino acids: CASSSKGWDKNIQYF. The CDR3 DNA sequence: TGTGCCAGCAGCTCTAAGGGCTGGGACAAAAACATTCAGTACTTC.

The chain has TRBV29-1 and TRBJ2-1; TRBD2 matches 10 bases. CDR1 and CDR2 (germline): SQVTM, ANQGSEA. This CDR3 region has 15 residues. The junction had 9 bases not matched to a gene; V was cut back by 6 bases and J by 4 bases. The CDR3 DNA sequence: TGCAGCGTGAGGTCCGGGACTAGCGCTTACAATGAGCAGTTCTTC. Its translation: CSVRSGTSAYNEQFF.

This chain uses TRBV29-1 with TRBJ2-5, with D unresolved. This CDR3 is 13 amino acids long. The germline CDR1 and CDR2 sequences are SQVTM and ANQGSEA. The V end was cut by 7 bases, the J end by 0 bases, with 12 bases between. DNA for the CDR3: TGCAGCGCTCGAGAGACCTACCAAGAGACCCAGTACTTC. Translated, it gives CSARETYQETQYF.

This clonotype appeared a few times. This chain connects TRBV3-1 to TRBJ1-2, with a possible D match to TRBD1 (5 bases). Per the germline V gene, CDR1 is LGHDT and CDR2 is YNNKEL (reference sequence). The V end was cut by 1 base, the J end by 4 bases, with 13 bases between. The CDR3 is made up of 15 amino acids. CDR3: CASSQARTTVYGYTF. For the CDR3, the DNA is TGTGCCAGCAGCCAAGCCCGGACAACCGTCTATGGCTACACCTTC. Full variable domain (missing parts from reference TRBV3-1 and TRBJ1-2): DTAVSQTPKYLVTQMGNDKSIKCEQNLGHDTMYWYKQDSKKFLKIMFSYNNKELIINETVPNRFSPKSPDKAHLNLHINSLELGDSAVYFCASSQARTTVYGYTFGSGTRLTVV.

This clonotype was recorded at least ten times. The V gene is TRBV10-3, the J gene TRBJ2-3; D is perhaps TRBD1 (6 bases). V shed 10 bases and J shed 6 bases, with 20 bases lying between them. In germline, CDR1 is ENHRY, CDR2 SYGVKD. CDR3 length: 14 amino acids. The CDR3 DNA sequence: TGTGCCACCGCGGACAGCGCTTATGGGGATACGCAGTATTTT. Amino acids: CATADSAYGDTQYF.

This clonotype was found many times. The chain is built from TRBV6-2 or TRBV6-3 and TRBJ2-1; tentatively, D is TRBD2 (5 bases). CDR3 size: 15 residues. The V gene lost 5 bases and the J gene lost 0 bases, with 11 bases spanning the gap. The germline CDR1 and CDR2 sequences are MNHEY and SVGEGT. The DNA of the CDR3 is TGTGCCAGCAGTCTACTAGACACCTCCTACAATGAGCAGTTCTTC. This sequence encodes CASSLLDTSYNEQFF.

J is TRBJ2-3 and V is TRBV11-2, with no clear D. V lost 1 base to trimming and J lost 9 bases, with 14 bases between them. CDR1 is SGHAT and CDR2 is FQNNGV in the germline V gene. This CDR3 region has 14 residues. The CDR3 region is CASSLGGTIYTQYF. Here the CDR3 DNA reads TGTGCCAGCAGCTTAGGGGGAACGATATACACGCAGTATTTT.

Ten or more counts support this clonotype. The chain recombines TRBV6-1 with TRBJ2-2; D is unclear. Germline CDR1 reads MNHNS; CDR2 reads SASEGT. CDR3 length: 12 residues. Trimming stripped 6 bases from V and 3 bases from J, with 5 bases between. The CDR3 sequence: CASRVYTGELFF. The CDR3 DNA sequence: TGTGCCAGCAGGGTTTACACCGGGGAGCTGTTTTTT.

The genes are TRBV11-2 and TRBJ2-7, with TRBD2 identical over 12 bases. The CDR3 runs to 15 residues. With V trimmed by 4 bases and J by 4 bases, 5 bases remained unmatched. Germline assignment: CDR1 SGHAT and CDR2 FQNNGV. The CDR3 DNA reads as TGTGCCAGCAGCTCATCGACTAGCGGGAGTTACGAGCAGTACTTC. It is translated as CASSSSTSGSYEQYF. Full variable domain (rest looked up from reference TRBV11-2 and TRBJ2-7): EAGVAQSPRYKIIEKRQSVAFWCNPISGHATLYWYQQILGQGPKLLIQFQNNGVVDDSQLPKDRFSAERLKGVDSTLKIQPAKLEDSAVYLCASSSSTSGSYEQYFGPGTRLTVT.

V and J are TRBV6-1 and TRBJ2-1; 7 positions agree with TRBD2. Germline trimming cut 6 bases from V and 7 bases from J; bases unmatched to any gene: 9. CDR3 length: 14 residues. CDR1 MNHNS and CDR2 SASEGT come from the germline V gene. The CDR3 is CASRGGTGGNEQFF. The CDR3 DNA follows: TGTGCCAGCAGGGGGGGGACCGGAGGGAATGAGCAGTTCTTC.

V usage is TRBV7-6 and J usage is TRBJ1-2, with TRBD1 matching 10 bases. In germline, CDR1 is SGHVS, CDR2 FNYEAQ. The CDR3 is 18 residues long. V shed 0 bases, J shed 1 base, and the junction held 8 bases outside the gene matches. The CDR3 DNA reads TGTGCCAGCAGCTTAGCGGGGACAGGGGTCTACCTTAACTATGGCTACACCTTC. Protein: CASSLAGTGVYLNYGYTF.

This clonotype showed up just a few times. Here the CDR3 DNA reads TGTGCCAGCAGCCAAGATAGGGATACTGGAAACACCATATATTTT. This codes for CASSQDRDTGNTIYF. This chain links TRBV4-2 with TRBJ1-3; D gene uncertain. Germline CDR1 LGHNA, CDR2 YNFKEQ. This CDR3 comprises 15 residues. V was clipped by 0 bases and J by 2 bases, with 8 bases between them.

The table lists this clonotype with a few counts. The chain links TRBV7-2 to TRBJ2-1; D perhaps matches TRBD2 (7 bases). There are 13 residues in the CDR3. V was trimmed by 4 bases and J by 9 bases, leaving 13 bases between them. CDR1 SGHTA and CDR2 FQGNSA come from the germline V gene. The CDR3 DNA follows: TGTGCCAGCAGCTCGACGGGGGGCGGTGAGCAGTTCTTC. Translation: CASSSTGGGEQFF. The whole variable domain, filled in from reference TRBV7-2 and TRBJ2-1, reads GAGVSQSPSNKVTEKGKDVELRCDPISGHTALYWYRQSLGQGLEFLIYFQGNSAPDKSGLPSDRFSAERTGGSVSTLTIQRTQQEDSAVYLCASSSTGGGEQFFGPGTRLTVL.

This clonotype was observed at least ten times. The chain links TRBV7-9 to TRBJ2-7; D may match TRBD1 or TRBD2 (5 bases each). V gave up 5 bases and J gave up 1 base, with 12 bases separating them. The CDR3 is made up of 14 amino acids. CDR1 is SEHNR, CDR2 FQNEAQ, per germline (reference sequence). The CDR3 region is CASSGHRDSYEQYF. Here the CDR3 DNA reads TGTGCCAGCAGCGGACACCGGGATTCCTACGAGCAGTACTTC.

CDR3 in DNA: TGTGCCAGTAGGATTGCGGCGACGAACACCGGGGAGCTGTTTTTT. Protein sequence: CASRIAATNTGELFF. V and J are TRBV12-3 or TRBV12-4 and TRBJ2-2; D remains ambiguous. V gave up 9 bases and J gave up 0 bases, with 14 bases separating them. CDR3 size: 15 residues.

There are many counts of this clonotype. The chain is built from TRBV28 and TRBJ2-7; 8 bases align to TRBD2. The J segment lost 5 bases and the V segment lost 1 base, leaving 7 bases of the junction unmatched. The CDR3 length is 15 residues. The V gene's germline CDR1 is MDHEN and CDR2 SYDVKM. CDR3 nucleotides: TGTGCCAGCAGTTTATCCAGCGGGAGTTGGAACGAGCAGTACTTC. Protein: CASSLSSGSWNEQYF.